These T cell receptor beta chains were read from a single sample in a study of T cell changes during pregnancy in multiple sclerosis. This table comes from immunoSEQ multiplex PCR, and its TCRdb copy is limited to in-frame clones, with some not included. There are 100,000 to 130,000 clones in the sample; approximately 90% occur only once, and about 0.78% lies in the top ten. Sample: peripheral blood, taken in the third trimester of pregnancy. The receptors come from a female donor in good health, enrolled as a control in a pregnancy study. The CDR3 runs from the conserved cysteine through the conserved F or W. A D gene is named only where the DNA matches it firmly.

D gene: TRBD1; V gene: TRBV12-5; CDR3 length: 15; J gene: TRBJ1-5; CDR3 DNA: TGTGCTAGTGGTTTGGGAACAGGGGGAGGTCAGCCCCAGCATTTT; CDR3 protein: CASGLGTGGGQPQHF
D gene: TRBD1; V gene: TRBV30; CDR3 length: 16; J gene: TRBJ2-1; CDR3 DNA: TGTGCCTGGAGTGCCGTTCCACAGGGGGTTTACAATGAGCAGTTCTTC; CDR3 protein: CAWSAVPQGVYNEQFF
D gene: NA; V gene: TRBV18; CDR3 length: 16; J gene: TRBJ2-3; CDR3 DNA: TGTGCCAGCTCACCAATTCGCGAGACTCCTTCAGATACGCAGTATTTT; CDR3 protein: CASSPIRETPSDTQYF
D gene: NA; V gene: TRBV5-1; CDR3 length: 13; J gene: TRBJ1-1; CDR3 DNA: TGCGCCAGCAGCTTGGCCGGCGAGCGGGGAGCTTTCTTT; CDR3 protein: CASSLAGERGAFF
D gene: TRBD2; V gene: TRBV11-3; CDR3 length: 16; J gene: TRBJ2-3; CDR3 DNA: TGTGCCAGCAGCTCTAGAAGCGGGGTACGCACAGATACGCAGTATTTT; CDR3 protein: CASSSRSGVRTDTQYF
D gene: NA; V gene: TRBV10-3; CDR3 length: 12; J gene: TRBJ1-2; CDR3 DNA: TGTGCCACCGGGGGGGGGAGCTATGGCTACACCTTC; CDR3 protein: CATGGGSYGYTF
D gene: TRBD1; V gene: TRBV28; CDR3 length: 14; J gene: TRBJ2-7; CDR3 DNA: TGTGCCAGCAGGCGAACCGGGACAGTCTACGAGCAGTACTTC; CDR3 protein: CASRRTGTVYEQYF
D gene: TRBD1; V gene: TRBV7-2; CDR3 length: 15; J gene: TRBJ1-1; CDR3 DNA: TGTGCCAGCAGCCGTGACAGGGGGATGAACACTGAAGCTTTCTTT; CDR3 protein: CASSRDRGMNTEAFF
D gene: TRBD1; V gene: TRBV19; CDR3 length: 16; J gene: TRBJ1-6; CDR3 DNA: TGTGCCAGTAGTATGACCGGGACAGAGAATAATTCACCCCTCCACTTT; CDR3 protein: CASSMTGTENNSPLHF
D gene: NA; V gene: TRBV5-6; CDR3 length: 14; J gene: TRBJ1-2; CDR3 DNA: TGTGCCAGCAGCTCGGGGGGAGACCTCTATGGCTACACCTTC; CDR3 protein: CASSSGGDLYGYTF
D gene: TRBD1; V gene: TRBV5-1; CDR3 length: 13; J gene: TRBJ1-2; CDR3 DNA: TGCGCCAGCAGCTTGCAGGGGGCGAGTGGCTACACCTTC; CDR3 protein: CASSLQGASGYTF